Below, 2 T cell receptor beta chains from the same sample are listed, as sequenced in a study of blood T cell repertoires in COVID-19. Sequencing was performed with immunoSEQ multiplex PCR; in TCRdb, only in-frame clones are kept and a portion is missing. The repertoire consists of 90,000 to 120,000 clones, with about three quarters occurring once and the leading ten covering 4.3%. The sample was peripheral blood. The receptors come from a man in his 70s with acute or convalescent COVID-19.

The CDR3 loop reads CASSPGGGYGYTF. CDR3 in DNA: TGTGCCAGCTCACCAGGGGGCGGCTATGGCTACACCTTC. The rearrangement uses TRBV18 and TRBJ1-2, with D possibly being TRBD1 (6 bases). The CDR3 runs to 13 residues. The V gene's germline CDR1 is KGHSH and CDR2 LQKENI. V dropped 2 bases and J dropped 4 bases, with 8 bases sitting between them.

Worth noting for this clone: Other nucleotide sequences in the sample specify the same CDR3. This chain uses TRBV5-1 with TRBJ2-2; D unresolved. The V gene lost 1 base and the J gene lost 0 bases, with 7 bases spanning the gap. The CDR3 loop spans 15 amino acids. CDR1 is SGHRS and CDR2 is YFSETQ in the germline V gene. DNA for the CDR3: TGCGCCAGCAGCTTGAGAGGAGCGAACACCGGGGAGCTGTTTTTT. Protein product: CASSLRGANTGELFF.